Listed below are T cell receptor beta chains from one sample, sequenced in a study of technical replicates of blood from a few donors. The protocol was immunoSEQ multiplex PCR, while the TCRdb copy is restricted to in-frame clones and leaves out a portion. The sample consists of approximately 85,000 clones, roughly 94% of them appearing once. The sample taken for sequencing was T cells isolated from PBMCs. The source is a human donor in good health. Each CDR3 is given without its conserved first and last residue. Not all rows give a size; the values are once, few, many and, for expanded clones, a class.

clone_size: .
cdr3_length: 15
v_call: TRBV28
cdr3_aa: ASSLARSSRSNQPQH

clone_size: .
cdr3_length: 14
v_call: TRBV30
cdr3_aa: AWNIPWTAPNEKLF

clone_size: .
cdr3_length: 11
v_call: TRBV6-5
cdr3_aa: ASSRGGVTEAF

clone_size: .
cdr3_length: 10
v_call: TRBV10-2
cdr3_aa: ASGQGGYEQY

clone_size: .
cdr3_length: 12
v_call: TRBV15
cdr3_aa: ATSYGSDYNEQF

clone_size: few
cdr3_length: 9
v_call: TRBV30
cdr3_aa: AWSADTEAF

clone_size: .
cdr3_length: 14
v_call: TRBV4-1
cdr3_aa: ASSQDFLAGQETQY

clone_size: .
cdr3_length: 14
v_call: TRBV5-4
cdr3_aa: ASSRGRGLSTDTQY

clone_size: .
cdr3_length: 15
v_call: TRBV11-2
cdr3_aa: ASSPPWRGLRNSPLH

clone_size: .
cdr3_length: 12
v_call: TRBV4-1
cdr3_aa: ASSQTSGYNEQF

clone_size: .
cdr3_length: 16
v_call: TRBV4-1
cdr3_aa: ASSQDNRLAGTYNEQF

clone_size: few
cdr3_length: 13
v_call: TRBV4-2
cdr3_aa: ASSQEETGVTEAF

clone_size: .
cdr3_length: 13
v_call: TRBV11-2
cdr3_aa: ASSLSTVITYEQY

clone_size: .
cdr3_length: 13
v_call: TRBV5-1
cdr3_aa: ASSLAGSRGYEQY

clone_size: .
cdr3_length: 12
v_call: TRBV4-1
cdr3_aa: ASSPVRDREGYT

clone_size: .
cdr3_length: 10
v_call: TRBV2
cdr3_aa: ASRREEDTQY

clone_size: .
cdr3_length: 11
v_call: TRBV9
cdr3_aa: ASSVDWAYEQY

clone_size: .
cdr3_length: 11
v_call: TRBV10-2
cdr3_aa: ATDQAAGYGYT

clone_size: .
cdr3_length: 13
v_call: TRBV11-1
cdr3_aa: ASSLAASGNPGQF

clone_size: .
cdr3_length: 12
v_call: TRBV4-2
cdr3_aa: ASSQGQEIQPQH

clone_size: .
cdr3_length: 12
v_call: TRBV30
cdr3_aa: AWQPGTGSYGYT

clone_size: .
cdr3_length: 11
v_call: TRBV7-9
cdr3_aa: ASSSTGWGEQF

clone_size: .
cdr3_length: 11
v_call: TRBV7-9
cdr3_aa: ASSPGTGYGYT

clone_size: .
cdr3_length: 14
v_call: TRBV6-1
cdr3_aa: ASREPGTAVRSPLH

clone_size: once
cdr3_length: 11
v_call: TRBV27
cdr3_aa: ASSFAAAQPQH

clone_size: .
cdr3_length: 13
v_call: TRBV4-1
cdr3_aa: ASSQGRGHLYEQF

clone_size: .
cdr3_length: 12
v_call: TRBV5-3
cdr3_aa: ARSLRGTVKVAF

clone_size: once
cdr3_length: 14
v_call: TRBV28
cdr3_aa: ASSLRGALSSYEQY

clone_size: .
cdr3_length: 14
v_call: TRBV5-1
cdr3_aa: ASSLDDSGSGQPQH

clone_size: .
cdr3_length: 12
v_call: TRBV21-1
cdr3_aa: ASRTSGNTDTQY

clone_size: few
cdr3_length: 11
v_call: TRBV28
cdr3_aa: ASSQWGLYGYT

clone_size: .
cdr3_length: 12
v_call: TRBV5-1
cdr3_aa: ASGMTGSVDTQY

clone_size: once
cdr3_length: 10
v_call: TRBV6-1
cdr3_aa: GSVYGGTEAF

clone_size: .
cdr3_length: 14
v_call: TRBV9
cdr3_aa: ATTTQTGIVNQPQH

clone_size: .
cdr3_length: 13
v_call: TRBV19
cdr3_aa: ASSLQGAQGRGYT

clone_size: .
cdr3_length: 14
v_call: TRBV7-6
cdr3_aa: ASSLDGRLSGNTIY

clone_size: .
cdr3_length: 16
v_call: TRBV2
cdr3_aa: ASSEIRGTGGFNQPQH

clone_size: .
cdr3_length: 15
v_call: TRBV11-2
cdr3_aa: ASSLRGYREVNTEAF

clone_size: .
cdr3_length: 13
v_call: TRBV9
cdr3_aa: ASSVGGTGQREQY

clone_size: .
cdr3_length: 18
v_call: TRBV11-2
cdr3_aa: ASSLDPPGTSGRVTDTQY

clone_size: .
cdr3_length: 12
v_call: TRBV6-6
cdr3_aa: ASSPSLSAYEQY